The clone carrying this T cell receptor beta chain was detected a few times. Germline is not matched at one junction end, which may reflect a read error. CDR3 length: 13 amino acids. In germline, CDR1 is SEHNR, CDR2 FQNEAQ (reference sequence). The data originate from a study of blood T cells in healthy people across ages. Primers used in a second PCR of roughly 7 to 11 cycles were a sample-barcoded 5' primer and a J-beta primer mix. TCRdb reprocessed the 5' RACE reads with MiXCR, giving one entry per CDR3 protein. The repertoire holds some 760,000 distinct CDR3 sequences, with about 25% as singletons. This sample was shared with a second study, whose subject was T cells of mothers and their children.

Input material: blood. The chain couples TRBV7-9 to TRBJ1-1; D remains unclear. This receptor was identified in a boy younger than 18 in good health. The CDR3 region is CASTLLSNTEAFF. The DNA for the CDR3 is TGTGCCAGCACCTTACTTTCTAACACTGAAGCTTTCTTT.